The 3 T cell receptor beta chains in this list originate from one sample, sequenced in a study of control samples from healthy donors and cancer patients. Data came from immunoSEQ multiplex PCR; TCRdb stores just in-frame clones and leaves some out. The table has 15,000 to 20,000 clones, around 83% seen once; the top ten hold roughly 11%. Sequencing was done on a sample of PBMCs. Every receptor here comes from a woman in her 70s with colorectal cancer.

The V gene is TRBV7-9, the J gene TRBJ1-1, with a weak D call TRBD1 (5 bases). Looked up from germline, CDR1 is SEHNR and CDR2 is FQNEAQ (reference sequence). The CDR3 is 16 residues long. Trimming took 1 base from V and 7 from J, leaving 19 bases between them. For the CDR3, the DNA is TGTGCCAGCAGCTTAGATGGGGCCCATTCTCTTTTTGAAGCTTTCTTT. It codes for CASSLDGAHSLFEAFF.

The chain has TRBV6-2 or TRBV6-3 and TRBJ2-1, with TRBD2 matching over 7 bases. The CDR3 is made up of 17 amino acids. CDR1 and CDR2 (germline): MNHEY, SVGEGT. Trimming at V came to 2 bases and at J to 5 bases, leaving 12 bases not matched to a gene. CDR3 bases: TGTGCCAGCAGTTACCGCCTCGGTCTAGCGGAGGACAATGAGCAGTTCTTC. It specifies CASSYRLGLAEDNEQFF.

V gene TRBV4-3 combines with J gene TRBJ2-7, with 9 bases aligning to TRBD2. Per the germline V gene, CDR1 is LGHNA and CDR2 is YSLEER. Trimming took 2 bases from V and 6 from J; bases not matched to a gene: 20. This CDR3 contains 19 residues. In DNA form, the CDR3 reads TGCGCCAGCAGCCAACGGGGCGGTGGGCGGGGGGGCCTCTTTGGCGAGCAGTACTTC. This gives the protein CASSQRGGGRGGLFGEQYF.